The sample holds many counts of the clone carrying this TCR beta chain. Its antigen remains unidentified. TCRdb called the 5' RACE reads again in MiXCR, with one record for every CDR3 protein. The data contain around 17,000 distinct CDR3 sequences, 7.5% to 9.5% of them singletons. This sample is part of a study of CD8 T cells in ankylosing spondylitis. Study outcomes and limitations: Certain motif variants had earlier been reported in reactive arthritis synovial fluid and blood.

CDR3 length: 8 amino acids. Germline lookup yields CDR1 DFQATT and CDR2 SNEGSKA (reference sequence). Trimming pared 6 bases from V and 8 bases from J, leaving 4 bases between. The V gene is TRBV20-1, the J gene TRBJ1-1; D is unresolved. The receptor was isolated from a male donor with ankylosing spondylitis or in good health (not recorded which). Sequencing used blood. The chain's CDR3 is CSAGEAFF. The CDR3 nucleotides are TGCAGTGCGGGGGAAGCTTTCTTT.